The 13 T cell receptor beta chains below were found in one sample sequenced in a study of blood T cell repertoires in COVID-19. Profiled with immunoSEQ multiplex PCR; TCRdb holds only in-frame clones, not every one. There are more than 80,000 clones in the sample; 80% to 90% occur only once, and more than 1.5% lies in the top ten. The specimen was peripheral blood. All receptors come from a man at least 80 years old with acute or convalescent COVID-19.

This clone was detected a few times. The V call is TRBV7-3, the J call TRBJ1-6; TRBD1 is a possible D gene (5 bases). This CDR3 comprises 15 residues. Trimming left V 5 bases short and J 3 bases short, with 11 bases between. Germline lookup yields CDR1 SGHTA and CDR2 FQGTGA. CDR3 amino acids: CASSLWGDYNSPLHF. The CDR3 region has the DNA TGTGCCAGCAGCCTTTGGGGGGACTATAATTCACCCCTCCACTTT. Drawing the rest from reference TRBV7-3 and TRBJ1-6, the complete variable domain is GAGVSQTPSNKVTEKGKYVELRCDPISGHTALYWYRQSLGQGPEFLIYFQGTGAADDSGLPNDRFFAVRPEGSVSTLKIQRTERGDSAVYLCASSLWGDYNSPLHFGNGTRLTVT.

The chain joins TRBV5-6 to TRBJ2-1; 8 bases are shared with TRBD2. Germline trimming cut 0 bases from V and 2 bases from J; bases unmatched to any gene: 7. Germline lookup yields CDR1 SGHDT and CDR2 YYEEEE. This CDR3 comprises 17 residues. In DNA, the CDR3 is TGTGCCAGCAGCTTGGGGGCCAGCGGGAGCGCCTACAATGAGCAGTTCTTC. Residues: CASSLGASGSAYNEQFF.

The gene calls are TRBV6-5 and TRBJ2-3; TRBD2 matches 7 bases. The CDR3 consists of 14 residues. Losses at the gene ends were 5 bases for V and 2 bases for J; bases not matched to a gene: 4. Germline V CDR1 and CDR2: MNHEY, SVGAGI. CDR3 DNA: TGTGCCAGCAGTCCACTAGCGCACACAGATACGCAGTATTTT. Its translation: CASSPLAHTDTQYF.

The rearrangement links TRBV25-1 to TRBJ1-1; D remains unclear. The V end was cut by 4 bases, the J end by 1 base, with 7 bases between. CDR3 length equals 13 residues. Germline CDR1 reads MGHDK; CDR2 reads SYGVNS. Written as DNA, the CDR3 is TGTGCCAGCAGTGCTACAGAGAACACTGAAGCTTTCTTT. Encoded protein: CASSATENTEAFF.

The chain couples TRBV11-1 to TRBJ2-7; TRBD2 is a possible D gene (5 bases). Trimming took 1 base from V and 6 from J, leaving 13 bases between them. The CDR3 length is 14 residues. Germline lookup yields CDR1 SGHAT and CDR2 FQDESV (reference sequence). This CDR3 reads CASSLERQAGEQYF. CDR3 DNA: TGTGCCAGCAGCTTAGAAAGGCAGGCGGGCGAGCAGTACTTC.

This clone occurred a few times. J is TRBJ2-1 and V is TRBV6-6, with 8 bases fitting TRBD1. Unmatched junction bases numbered 3, after V lost 0 bases and J lost 2 bases. CDR3 length: 16 residues. CDR1 is MNHNY and CDR2 is SVGAGI in the germline V gene (reference sequence). The CDR3 reads CASSYSIQGAYNEQFF. The CDR3 DNA reads as TGTGCCAGCAGTTACTCGATACAGGGGGCCTACAATGAGCAGTTCTTC.

The rearrangement uses TRBV5-6 and TRBJ2-7; 7 nucleotides match TRBD2. Looked up from germline, CDR1 is SGHDT and CDR2 is YYEEEE. Trimming removed 2 bases from V and 2 bases from J; junction bases left unmatched: 4. The CDR3 loop spans 14 amino acids. CDR3 sequence (DNA): TGTGCCAGCAGCTTTCTACTAGCGACCTACGAGCAGTACTTC. This codes for CASSFLLATYEQYF.

This sequence joins TRBV7-3 and TRBJ2-1, with 7 bases aligning to TRBD2. CDR3 size: 14 residues. Germline V gives CDR1 SGHTA, CDR2 FQGTGA. Trimming removed 6 bases from V and 7 bases from J; junction bases left unmatched: 9. DNA of the CDR3: TGTGCCAGCAGTGGCGGGAGCCCCCGGAATGAGCAGTTCTTC. Encoded protein: CASSGGSPRNEQFF. Drawing the rest from reference TRBV7-3 and TRBJ2-1, the complete variable domain is GAGVSQTPSNKVTEKGKYVELRCDPISGHTALYWYRQSLGQGPEFLIYFQGTGAADDSGLPNDRFFAVRPEGSVSTLKIQRTERGDSAVYLCASSGGSPRNEQFFGPGTRLTVL.

This chain connects TRBV19 to TRBJ2-7; 8 nucleotides agree with TRBD1. The trim removed 4 bases at V and 4 bases at J, leaving 6 bases unmatched. The V gene's germline CDR1 is LNHDA and CDR2 SQIVND (reference sequence). The CDR3 is made up of 14 amino acids. CDR3 residues: CASSTVGQVYEQYF. The CDR3, as DNA: TGTGCCAGTAGTACCGTGGGACAGGTATACGAGCAGTACTTC.

The rearrangement uses TRBV7-9 and TRBJ1-2; 7 bases line up with TRBD1. J was trimmed by 4 bases and V by 4 bases; bases with no gene match: 9. This CDR3 region has 15 residues. From germline, CDR1 is SEHNR and CDR2 FQNEAQ (reference sequence). The CDR3 region has the DNA TGTGCCAGCAGCTATGACAGGGACCTCGTCTATGGCTACACCTTC. Translated: CASSYDRDLVYGYTF.

This clone was found once. The rearrangement uses TRBV28 and TRBJ1-5, with D uncertain. Looked up from germline, CDR1 is MDHEN and CDR2 is SYDVKM. The CDR3 totals 16 residues. Deletions cut 3 bases from V and 0 bases from J, with 12 bases between. The CDR3 reads CASSFLAGYSNQPQHF. The CDR3 DNA reads TGTGCCAGCAGTTTTTTAGCGGGCTATAGCAATCAGCCCCAGCATTTT.

The chain recombines TRBV27 with TRBJ1-1, with 7 bases identical to TRBD1. This CDR3 has 12 amino acids. The ends lost 8 bases at V and 7 bases at J; junction bases unmatched: 7. CDR1 and CDR2 (germline): MNHEY, SMNVEV (reference sequence). CDR3 DNA sequence: TGTGCCAGCGGCGAGAGGGGGCATGAAGCTTTCTTT. Protein product: CASGERGHEAFF.

The chain combines TRBV3-1 (or the pseudogene TRBV3-2) with TRBJ2-3, with 11 nucleotides matching TRBD1. In germline, CDR1 is LGHDT, CDR2 YNNKEL (reference sequence). Trimming removed 4 bases from V and 4 bases from J; junction bases left unmatched: 7. The CDR3 contains 16 residues. The CDR3 is CASSREDRGQSDTQYF. CDR3 nucleotides: TGTGCCAGCAGCCGGGAGGACAGGGGGCAGTCAGATACGCAGTATTTT.